Listed below are T cell receptor beta chains from one sample, sequenced in a study of shared clonotypes between healthy human individuals. Produced via immunoSEQ multiplex PCR; TCRdb's table is partial and in-frame only. Here the sample spans millions of clones, approximately 90% being singletons. The sample consisted of naive CD4+ T cells sorted from blood. The receptors originated from a man younger than 30 in good health. The CDR3 runs from the conserved cysteine through the conserved F or W. Each record gives: clone size, J gene, V gene, D gene, CDR3 protein, CDR3 DNA. A D gene is named only where the DNA matches it firmly. Only part of the rows carry a size: once, few, many, or a class if the clone is expanded.

clone size: -; J gene: TRBJ1-5; V gene: TRBV7-2; D gene: -; CDR3 protein: CASSLGPHSNQPQHF; CDR3 DNA: TGTGCCAGCAGCTTAGGCCCCCATAGCAATCAGCCCCAGCATTTT
clone size: -; J gene: TRBJ1-3; V gene: TRBV6-6; D gene: TRBD1; CDR3 protein: CASRRDSTSGNTIYF; CDR3 DNA: TGTGCCAGCAGAAGGGACAGCACCTCTGGAAACACCATATATTTT
clone size: -; J gene: TRBJ2-2; V gene: TRBV19; D gene: TRBD2; CDR3 protein: CASSPGLAGPNTGELFF; CDR3 DNA: TGTGCCAGTAGTCCGGGACTAGCGGGGCCGAACACCGGGGAGCTGTTTTTT
clone size: -; J gene: TRBJ2-5; V gene: TRBV19; D gene: TRBD1; CDR3 protein: CASSRSTGGLAVTQYF; CDR3 DNA: TGTGCCAGTAGTAGATCGACAGGGGGCCTAGCTGTGACCCAGTACTTC
clone size: -; J gene: TRBJ1-1; V gene: TRBV7-9; D gene: -; CDR3 protein: CASVSRNRNTEAFF; CDR3 DNA: TGTGCCAGCGTGAGTCGGAACAGAAACACTGAAGCTTTCTTT
clone size: -; J gene: TRBJ2-5; V gene: TRBV5-1; D gene: TRBD1; CDR3 protein: CASRGGQEKETQYF; CDR3 DNA: TGCGCCAGCAGGGGCGGACAGGAGAAAGAGACCCAGTACTTC
clone size: -; J gene: TRBJ2-7; V gene: TRBV19; D gene: TRBD1; CDR3 protein: CASMGLTGRSRYEQYF; CDR3 DNA: TGTGCCAGTATGGGCTTGACAGGGAGATCCCGCTACGAGCAGTACTTC
clone size: -; J gene: TRBJ1-6; V gene: TRBV27; D gene: -; CDR3 protein: CASSLAGGSKPLHF; CDR3 DNA: TGTGCCAGCAGTTTAGCTGGAGGGTCGAAACCCCTCCACTTT
clone size: -; J gene: TRBJ1-2; V gene: TRBV25-1; D gene: -; CDR3 protein: CASSDPYGGLWEGYTF; CDR3 DNA: TGTGCCAGCAGTGATCCCTATGGGGGGCTATGGGAAGGCTACACCTTC
clone size: -; J gene: TRBJ2-1; V gene: TRBV5-6; D gene: TRBD1; CDR3 protein: CASSPQTGWSYNEQFF; CDR3 DNA: TGTGCCAGCAGCCCCCAGACAGGGTGGTCCTACAATGAGCAGTTCTTC
clone size: -; J gene: TRBJ2-7; V gene: TRBV28; D gene: TRBD1; CDR3 protein: CASSRTGTGTYEQYF; CDR3 DNA: TGTGCCAGCAGTCGAACCGGGACAGGGACCTACGAGCAGTACTTC
clone size: -; J gene: TRBJ2-3; V gene: TRBV10-1; D gene: TRBD2; CDR3 protein: CASSESWRGTTDTQYF; CDR3 DNA: TGCGCCAGCAGTGAGTCCTGGCGGGGGACCACAGATACGCAGTATTTT
clone size: -; J gene: TRBJ2-3; V gene: TRBV7-9; D gene: TRBD2; CDR3 protein: CASSLGSGRLLDTQYF; CDR3 DNA: TGTGCCAGCAGCTTAGGCAGCGGGAGGCTTTTGGATACGCAGTATTTT
clone size: -; J gene: TRBJ2-7; V gene: TRBV19; D gene: TRBD1; CDR3 protein: CASSMAGTGSYEQYF; CDR3 DNA: TGTGCCAGTAGTATGGCCGGGACAGGGAGCTACGAGCAGTACTTC
clone size: -; J gene: TRBJ1-2; V gene: TRBV5-1; D gene: TRBD1; CDR3 protein: CASSPGTGGFGYTF; CDR3 DNA: TGCGCCAGCAGCCCAGGGACAGGGGGCTTTGGCTACACCTTC
clone size: -; J gene: TRBJ2-3; V gene: TRBV7-3; D gene: TRBD1; CDR3 protein: CASSLTGITDTQYF; CDR3 DNA: TGTGCCAGCAGCTTGACAGGGATCACAGATACGCAGTATTTT
clone size: -; J gene: TRBJ2-7; V gene: TRBV19; D gene: TRBD1; CDR3 protein: CASSIGAGGGYEQYF; CDR3 DNA: TGTGCCAGTAGTATAGGGGCAGGGGGCGGATACGAGCAGTACTTC
clone size: -; J gene: TRBJ2-7; V gene: TRBV11-2; D gene: -; CDR3 protein: CASSLDVQALEQYF; CDR3 DNA: TGTGCCAGCAGCTTAGATGTCCAAGCGTTGGAGCAGTACTTC
clone size: -; J gene: TRBJ1-2; V gene: TRBV6-5; D gene: TRBD1; CDR3 protein: CASRVAGQYGYTF; CDR3 DNA: TGTGCCAGCAGGGTGGCGGGACAGTATGGCTACACCTTC
clone size: -; J gene: TRBJ2-7; V gene: TRBV6-1; D gene: -; CDR3 protein: CASRAGGQQYF; CDR3 DNA: TGTGCCAGCAGGGCAGGGGGGCAGCAGTACTTC
clone size: -; J gene: TRBJ1-5; V gene: TRBV2; D gene: -; CDR3 protein: CASSEIGNQPQHF; CDR3 DNA: TGTGCCAGCAGTGAAATAGGCAATCAGCCCCAGCATTTT
clone size: -; J gene: TRBJ2-3; V gene: TRBV29-1; D gene: -; CDR3 protein: CSVAQLDFSTDTQYF; CDR3 DNA: TGCAGCGTCGCCCAACTAGATTTCAGCACAGATACGCAGTATTTT
clone size: -; J gene: TRBJ2-5; V gene: TRBV18; D gene: TRBD2; CDR3 protein: CASSPLLAGAGETQYF; CDR3 DNA: TGTGCCAGCTCACCCCTACTAGCGGGAGCGGGAGAGACCCAGTACTTC
clone size: -; J gene: TRBJ1-4; V gene: TRBV18; D gene: -; CDR3 protein: CASSPQEEKLFF; CDR3 DNA: TGTGCCAGCTCACCACAGGAGGAAAAACTGTTTTTT
clone size: once; J gene: TRBJ2-5; V gene: TRBV5-1; D gene: TRBD1; CDR3 protein: CASSHGQGGETQYF; CDR3 DNA: TGCGCCAGCAGTCATGGACAGGGTGGAGAGACCCAGTACTTC
clone size: -; J gene: TRBJ1-3; V gene: TRBV5-6; D gene: -; CDR3 protein: CASSWIGNTIYF; CDR3 DNA: TGTGCCAGCAGCTGGATCGGAAACACCATATATTTT
clone size: -; J gene: TRBJ2-7; V gene: TRBV5-1; D gene: -; CDR3 protein: CASSPGTDSYEQYF; CDR3 DNA: TGCGCCAGCAGTCCTGGGACGGACTCCTACGAGCAGTACTTC
clone size: -; J gene: TRBJ2-7; V gene: TRBV6-5; D gene: -; CDR3 protein: CASSYSKQGPYEQYF; CDR3 DNA: TGTGCCAGCAGTTACTCGAAGCAGGGTCCCTACGAGCAGTACTTC
clone size: -; J gene: TRBJ2-7; V gene: TRBV5-4; D gene: -; CDR3 protein: CASSFGRGTASYEQYF; CDR3 DNA: TGTGCCAGCAGCTTCGGCCGCGGGACAGCCTCCTACGAGCAGTACTTC
clone size: -; J gene: TRBJ2-7; V gene: TRBV11-3; D gene: TRBD2; CDR3 protein: CASSLSSGSYEQYF; CDR3 DNA: TGTGCCAGCAGCTTAAGCAGCGGGAGCTACGAGCAGTACTTC
clone size: -; J gene: TRBJ2-2; V gene: TRBV9; D gene: -; CDR3 protein: CASSAWLGAYTGELFF; CDR3 DNA: TGTGCCAGCAGCGCGTGGCTGGGGGCCTACACCGGGGAGCTGTTTTTT
clone size: -; J gene: TRBJ2-7; V gene: TRBV6-1; D gene: -; CDR3 protein: CASTPPGTKYEQYF; CDR3 DNA: TGTGCCAGCACACCTCCCGGGACGAAATACGAGCAGTACTTC
clone size: -; J gene: TRBJ1-1; V gene: TRBV7-2; D gene: -; CDR3 protein: CASSFSGGATEAFF; CDR3 DNA: TGTGCCAGCAGCTTTAGTGGTGGGGCGACTGAAGCTTTCTTT
clone size: -; J gene: TRBJ2-2; V gene: TRBV6-1; D gene: -; CDR3 protein: CASKKDRSNTGELFF; CDR3 DNA: TGTGCCAGTAAAAAGGACAGATCGAACACCGGGGAGCTGTTTTTT
clone size: -; J gene: TRBJ1-1; V gene: TRBV19; D gene: TRBD1; CDR3 protein: CASSKGRTGTNTEAFF; CDR3 DNA: TGTGCCAGTAGTAAGGGGAGGACAGGGACGAACACTGAAGCTTTCTTT
clone size: -; J gene: TRBJ2-7; V gene: TRBV13; D gene: -; CDR3 protein: CASSYGGLSTYEQYF; CDR3 DNA: TGTGCCAGCAGTTACGGGGGGCTATCGACCTACGAGCAGTACTTC
clone size: -; J gene: TRBJ2-7; V gene: TRBV18; D gene: TRBD2; CDR3 protein: CASSPGTSGSYEQYF; CDR3 DNA: TGTGCCAGCTCCCCCGGGACTAGCGGATCCTACGAGCAGTACTTC
clone size: -; J gene: TRBJ2-7; V gene: TRBV7-2; D gene: TRBD2; CDR3 protein: CASSRDTSGGFYEQYF; CDR3 DNA: TGTGCCAGCAGCCGTGACACTAGCGGGGGATTCTACGAGCAGTACTTC
clone size: once; J gene: TRBJ2-2; V gene: TRBV9; D gene: TRBD1; CDR3 protein: CASSASGQGVDTGELFF; CDR3 DNA: TGTGCCAGCAGCGCTTCCGGACAGGGGGTAGACACCGGGGAGCTGTTTTTT
clone size: -; J gene: TRBJ1-4; V gene: TRBV28; D gene: -; CDR3 protein: CASSPPGRTNEKLFF; CDR3 DNA: TGTGCCAGCAGTCCTCCGGGACGGACTAATGAAAAACTGTTTTTT
clone size: -; J gene: TRBJ1-1; V gene: TRBV6-6; D gene: -; CDR3 protein: CASRTLMGTEAFF; CDR3 DNA: TGTGCCAGCAGGACCCTCATGGGCACTGAAGCTTTCTTT
clone size: -; J gene: TRBJ1-5; V gene: TRBV19; D gene: TRBD1; CDR3 protein: CASSEQGARSNQPQHF; CDR3 DNA: TGTGCCAGTAGTGAACAGGGGGCTCGTAGCAATCAGCCCCAGCATTTT
clone size: -; J gene: TRBJ2-1; V gene: TRBV4-2; D gene: TRBD1; CDR3 protein: CASNPGTGGYNEQFF; CDR3 DNA: TGTGCCAGCAACCCAGGGACAGGGGGTTACAATGAGCAGTTCTTC
clone size: once; J gene: TRBJ2-5; V gene: TRBV5-1; D gene: -; CDR3 protein: CASSRQETQYF; CDR3 DNA: TGCGCCAGCAGTCGCCAAGAGACCCAGTACTTC
clone size: -; J gene: TRBJ2-4; V gene: TRBV7-2; D gene: TRBD1; CDR3 protein: CASSQGVGLYEYF; CDR3 DNA: TGTGCCAGCAGCCAGGGGGTGGGGCTGTATGAGTACTTC
clone size: -; J gene: TRBJ2-7; V gene: TRBV6-6; D gene: TRBD1; CDR3 protein: CASITTGGHEQYF; CDR3 DNA: TGTGCCAGCATCACGACAGGGGGCCACGAGCAGTACTTC
clone size: once; J gene: TRBJ1-4; V gene: TRBV28; D gene: TRBD1; CDR3 protein: CASQFRDRVLGEKLFF; CDR3 DNA: TGTGCCAGCCAGTTCCGGGACAGGGTTCTTGGTGAAAAACTGTTTTTT
clone size: -; J gene: TRBJ2-7; V gene: TRBV6-6; D gene: TRBD1; CDR3 protein: CASRRDGTGSPYEQYF; CDR3 DNA: TGTGCCAGCAGGCGAGACGGGACAGGGTCACCCTACGAGCAGTACTTC
clone size: -; J gene: TRBJ2-3; V gene: TRBV2; D gene: TRBD1; CDR3 protein: CASSEDRGTDTQYF; CDR3 DNA: TGTGCCAGCAGTGAAGACAGGGGTACAGATACGCAGTATTTT
clone size: -; J gene: TRBJ1-1; V gene: TRBV5-1; D gene: -; CDR3 protein: CASSWGEGSGTEAFF; CDR3 DNA: TGCGCCAGCAGCTGGGGAGAGGGGTCGGGCACTGAAGCTTTCTTT
clone size: -; J gene: TRBJ1-5; V gene: TRBV5-6; D gene: -; CDR3 protein: CASSLGTYNQPQHF; CDR3 DNA: TGTGCCAGCAGCTTGGGGACATACAATCAGCCCCAGCATTTT
clone size: -; J gene: TRBJ2-5; V gene: TRBV6-5; D gene: TRBD2; CDR3 protein: CASSYALAGVGETQYF; CDR3 DNA: TGTGCCAGCAGTTACGCACTAGCGGGAGTAGGAGAGACCCAGTACTTC
clone size: -; J gene: TRBJ2-7; V gene: TRBV2; D gene: -; CDR3 protein: CASSGGERREQYF; CDR3 DNA: TGTGCCAGCAGTGGGGGAGAAAGGCGGGAGCAGTACTTC